This T cell receptor beta chain was documented in a study of blood T cell repertoires in COVID-19. About the research overall: Samples of COVID-19 (acute and convalescent) were obtained from the United States, Italy and Spain.

Measured with immunoSEQ multiplex PCR; TCRdb has only the in-frame clones, and not every one. The sample holds around 68,000 clones, about 85% seen once. This CDR3 spans 16 amino acids. The V gene lost 1 base and the J gene lost 4 bases, with 15 bases spanning the gap. Per the germline V gene, CDR1 is LGHNA and CDR2 is YSLEER. The receptor was isolated from a man aged 80 or over with acute or convalescent COVID-19. The sequenced sample consisted of peripheral blood. The chain couples TRBV4-3 to TRBJ2-3; D is possibly TRBD2 (6 bases). The CDR3 is CASSQGASRGADTQYF. Here the CDR3 DNA reads TGCGCCAGCAGCCAAGGCGCTAGCCGCGGGGCAGATACGCAGTATTTT.